Listed below are T cell receptor beta chains from one sample, sequenced in a study of blood T cell repertoires in COVID-19. Clones were read by immunoSEQ multiplex PCR, and TCRdb kept only the in-frame ones, dropping some. Of about 110,000 clones in the sample, around nine tenths were seen once. Source material: peripheral blood. Receptors originate from a woman in her twenties or thirties with acute or convalescent COVID-19. CDR3s leave out the opening cysteine and the closing phenylalanine or tryptophan. Rows may omit the clone size; those that give it use once, few, many or a size class.

>TRBV5-1|-
ASSLSSGQGYGYT
>TRBV9|-
ASTAAATGMNTEAF
>TRBV4-2|-
ASSQTQGDWAQH
>TRBV10-3|-
AISESSSGSYLYGQETQY
>TRBV7-7|-
ATGDTEAF
>TRBV12-3/TRBV12-4|-
ASSSGITGELF
>TRBV28|-
ASIRTGAKNIQY
>TRBV29-1|-
SATSDETGANYGYT
>TRBV24-1|once
ATSALRPLDGLNEQF
>TRBV11-2|-
ASSFPGMAF
>TRBV28|-
ASSSNPRNPERDTQY
>TRBV5-1|-
ASSLRDRGQLF
>TRBV5-4|-
ASSPRGYNEQF
>TRBV29-1|few
SVTGVGILLEQY
>TRBV28|-
ASSLSSPADTQY
>TRBV4-3|once
ASSQDRRSGNTIY
>TRBV6-5|-
ASKLQGSTEAF
>TRBV2|once
ARGQGGGETQY
>TRBV2|-
ASNSFTGEAF
>TRBV11-2|-
ASSLGLGTTQY
>TRBV13|-
ASSTTTSEQF
>TRBV19|-
ASSGDRTRTF
>TRBV7-6|few
ASSFPTTGTSDHSYEQY
>TRBV5-4|few
ASSLEPRRAYEQY
>TRBV7-9|-
ASSYLGKEDEQY
>TRBV9|-
ASSISPGQKVSGANVLT
>TRBV4-2|once
ASSQKFGTEAF
>TRBV7-2|-
ASSLTTDYEQY
>TRBV4-1|once
ASSQRPGPQDLQGSNTIY
>TRBV7-2|-
ASSLGLLGQGGNEQY
>TRBV30|-
AWNRGSGANVLT
>TRBV6-2/TRBV6-3|-
ASSSLPGLAGGYLGEQY
>TRBV6-6|-
ASRGGSLEGQY
>TRBV28|-
ASSLRGARGRETQY
>TRBV30|-
AWTPGGNSPLH
>TRBV3-1/TRBV3-2|-
ASSPGTDNSPLH